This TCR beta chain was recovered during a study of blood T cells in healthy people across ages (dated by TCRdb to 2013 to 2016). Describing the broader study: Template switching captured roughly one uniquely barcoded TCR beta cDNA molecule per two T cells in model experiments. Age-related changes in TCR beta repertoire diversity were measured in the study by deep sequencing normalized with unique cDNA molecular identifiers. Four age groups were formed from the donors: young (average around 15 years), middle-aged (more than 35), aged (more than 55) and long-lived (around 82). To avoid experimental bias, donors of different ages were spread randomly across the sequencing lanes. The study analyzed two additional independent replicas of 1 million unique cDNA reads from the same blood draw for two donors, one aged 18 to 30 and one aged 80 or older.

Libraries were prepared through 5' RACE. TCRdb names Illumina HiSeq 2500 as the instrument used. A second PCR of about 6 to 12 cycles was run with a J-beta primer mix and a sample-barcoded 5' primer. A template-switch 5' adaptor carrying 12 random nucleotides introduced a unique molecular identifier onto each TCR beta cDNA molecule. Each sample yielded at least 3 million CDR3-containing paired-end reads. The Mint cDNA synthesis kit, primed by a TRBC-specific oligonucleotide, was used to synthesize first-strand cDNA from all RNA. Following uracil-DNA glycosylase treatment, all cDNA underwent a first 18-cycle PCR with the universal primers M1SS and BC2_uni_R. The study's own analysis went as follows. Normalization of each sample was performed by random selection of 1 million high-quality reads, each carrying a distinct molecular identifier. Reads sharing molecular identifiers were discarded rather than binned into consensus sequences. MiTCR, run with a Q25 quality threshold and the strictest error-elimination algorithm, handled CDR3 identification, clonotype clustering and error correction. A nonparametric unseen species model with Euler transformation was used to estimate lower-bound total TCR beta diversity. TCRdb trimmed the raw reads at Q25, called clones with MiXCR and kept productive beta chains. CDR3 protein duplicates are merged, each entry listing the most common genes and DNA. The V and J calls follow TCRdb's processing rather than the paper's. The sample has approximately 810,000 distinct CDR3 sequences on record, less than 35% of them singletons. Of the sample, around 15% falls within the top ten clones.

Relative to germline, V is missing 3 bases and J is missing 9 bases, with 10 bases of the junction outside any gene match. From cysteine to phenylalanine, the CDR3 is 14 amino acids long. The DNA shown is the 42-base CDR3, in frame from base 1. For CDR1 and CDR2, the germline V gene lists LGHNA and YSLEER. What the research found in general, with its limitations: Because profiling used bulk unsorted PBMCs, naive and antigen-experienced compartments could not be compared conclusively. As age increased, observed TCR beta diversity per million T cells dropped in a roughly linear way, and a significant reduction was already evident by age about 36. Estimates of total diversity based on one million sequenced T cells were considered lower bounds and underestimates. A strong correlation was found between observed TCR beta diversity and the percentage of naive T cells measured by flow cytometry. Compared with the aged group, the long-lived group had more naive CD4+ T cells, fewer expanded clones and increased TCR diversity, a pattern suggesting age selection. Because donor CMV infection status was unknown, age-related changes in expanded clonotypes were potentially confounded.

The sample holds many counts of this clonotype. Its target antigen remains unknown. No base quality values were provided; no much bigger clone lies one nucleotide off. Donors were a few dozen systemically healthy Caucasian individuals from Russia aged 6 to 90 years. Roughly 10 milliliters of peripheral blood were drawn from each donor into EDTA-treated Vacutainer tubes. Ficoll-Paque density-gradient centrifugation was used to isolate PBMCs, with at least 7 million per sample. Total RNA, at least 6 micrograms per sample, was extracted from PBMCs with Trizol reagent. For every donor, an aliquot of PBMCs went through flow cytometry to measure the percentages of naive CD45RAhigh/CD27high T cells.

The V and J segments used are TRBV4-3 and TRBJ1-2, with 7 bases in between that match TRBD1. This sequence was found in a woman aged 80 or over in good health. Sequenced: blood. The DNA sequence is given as TGCGCCAGCAGCCAGCAGACAGGGATCGAGAGCTACACCTTC. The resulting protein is CASSQQTGIESYTF.